A single sample is the source of the 14 T cell receptor beta chains below, sequenced in a study of cytomegalovirus exposure and HLA in healthy donors (dated 2017 in TCRdb). Library preparation was by the immunoSEQ multiplex PCR assay. A mixture of 60 forward primers for TCR Vbeta segments and 13 reverse primers for TCR Jbeta segments was used in the multiplex PCR. TCRdb's version of the immuneACCESS table is confined to in-frame rearrangements and falls short of the full clone set. An unresolved V gene accounts for under half of the shortfall where checked; the remainder is of unknown origin. The sample data list 120,000 or so clones, and over 65% of these were observed just once. 5.5% to 8% of the sample belongs to the ten largest clones. The sequenced sample consisted of PBMCs. These receptors came from a woman in her thirties or forties in good health and CMV-seronegative.

This clone was seen just once. The genes are TRBV19 and TRBJ2-5; 9 bases map to TRBD2. V shed 3 bases, J shed 4 bases, and the junction held 3 bases outside the gene matches. The CDR3 has 14 amino acids. Looked up from germline, CDR1 is LNHDA and CDR2 is SQIVND (reference sequence). The CDR3 reads CASSMVAGVETQYF. CDR3 bases: TGTGCCAGTAGTATGGTAGCGGGAGTAGAGACCCAGTACTTC.

The rearrangement joins TRBV4-3 to TRBJ2-1, with a tentative D call TRBD2 (5 bases). CDR1 is LGHNA and CDR2 is YSLEER in the germline V gene. The V and J ends lost 0 bases and 15 bases respectively, with 15 bases between them. This CDR3 has 13 residues. The CDR3 spells CASSQERAGRLFF. For the CDR3, the DNA is TGCGCCAGCAGCCAAGAGAGGGCAGGACGGCTGTTCTTC.

This chain links TRBV5-1 with TRBJ2-1, with 11 positions matching TRBD2. This CDR3 region has 16 residues. J was trimmed by 7 bases and V by 0 bases; bases with no gene match: 6. Germline V CDR1 and CDR2: SGHRS, YFSETQ. The CDR3 protein is CASSLGLAGGSNEQFF. CDR3 DNA: TGCGCCAGCAGCTTGGGGCTAGCGGGAGGCAGTAATGAGCAGTTCTTC.

This clone has only a few counts. The same CDR3 arises from other DNA sequences in this sample as well. This sequence joins TRBV5-1 and TRBJ2-1; D call uncertain. Trimming cost V 0 bases and J 2 bases, with 6 bases left between them. The length of the CDR3 is 14 residues. CDR1 SGHRS and CDR2 YFSETQ come from the germline V gene. CDR3 protein: CASSLGQTYNEQFF. The DNA for the CDR3 is TGCGCCAGCAGCTTGGGTCAAACCTACAATGAGCAGTTCTTC.

The chain has TRBV6-1 and TRBJ2-7; TRBD2 might be the D (5 bases). Germline CDR1 reads MNHNS; CDR2 reads SASEGT. V dropped 4 bases and J dropped 0 bases, with 13 bases sitting between them. The CDR3 covers 15 residues. DNA for the CDR3: TGTGCCAGCAGTGGCGGACTCGCTAGCTCCTACGAGCAGTACTTC. Its translation: CASSGGLASSYEQYF.

V gene TRBV25-1 combines with J gene TRBJ2-1; 8 bases map to TRBD2. The length of the CDR3 is 16 residues. The ends lost 1 base at V and 8 bases at J; junction bases unmatched: 10. Per the germline V gene, CDR1 is MGHDK and CDR2 is SYGVNS. CDR3 nucleotides: TGTGCCAGCAGTGAATCCAAGGTAGCGGGACTCCATGAGCAGTTCTTC. Residues: CASSESKVAGLHEQFF.

This sequence joins TRBV14 and TRBJ1-5; D might be TRBD1 (5 bases). Germline V CDR1 and CDR2: SGHDN, FVKESK. The CDR3 is 19 amino acids. Trimming cost V 1 base and J 2 bases, with 21 bases left between them. The CDR3 sequence is CASSQGSLLGGEGNQPQHF. The CDR3 nucleotides are TGTGCCAGCAGCCAAGGGTCCCTGTTGGGAGGGGAGGGCAATCAGCCCCAGCATTTT. The whole variable domain, remainder taken from reference TRBV14 and TRBJ1-5, is EAGVTQFPSHSVIEKGQTVTLRCDPISGHDNLYWYRRVMGKEIKFLLHFVKESKQDESGMPNNRFLAERTGGTYSTLKVQPAELEDSGVYFCASSQGSLLGGEGNQPQHFGDGTRLSIL.

The chain carries TRBV5-1 and TRBJ2-3; TRBD2 aligns across 12 bases. Trimming at V came to 2 bases and at J to 5 bases, leaving 3 bases not matched to a gene. The CDR3 contains 15 residues. Germline V gene data show CDR1 as SGHRS and CDR2 as YFSETQ. The CDR3 here is CASSLGLAGIDTQYF. DNA for the CDR3: TGCGCCAGCAGCTTAGGACTAGCGGGAATAGATACGCAGTATTTT.

The V and J genes are TRBV19 and TRBJ1-2, with D unresolved. From germline, CDR1 is LNHDA and CDR2 SQIVND (reference sequence). The CDR3 length is 13 residues. The ends were cut back, 8 bases at V and 6 bases at J, with 16 bases in the middle. The CDR3: CASAPAQRNGYTF. The CDR3 nucleotides are TGTGCCAGTGCACCCGCGCAACGAAATGGCTACACCTTC.

The chain has TRBV5-6 and TRBJ2-7; TRBD1 matches at 9 bases. The length of the CDR3 is 14 residues. Germline values: CDR1 SGHDT, CDR2 YYEEEE. J gave up 4 bases and V 4 bases, and 6 bases lay outside the gene matches. For the CDR3, the DNA is TGTGCCAGCAGCCGCCGGGACAGGGCGTACGAGCAGTACTTC. Translated: CASSRRDRAYEQYF.

J is TRBJ2-1 and V is TRBV5-4; 11 nucleotides agree with TRBD2. V shed 5 bases, J shed 4 bases, and the junction held 8 bases outside the gene matches. Germline assignment: CDR1 SGHNT and CDR2 YYREEE (reference sequence). The CDR3 extends over 16 amino acids. The CDR3 here is CASSQTGLAVYNEQFF. The CDR3 region has the DNA TGTGCCAGCAGTCAAACGGGACTAGCGGTTTACAATGAGCAGTTCTTC. The full variable domain, in which reference TRBV5-4 and TRBJ2-1 provide the parts outside the CDR3, is ETGVTQSPTHLIKTRGQQVTLRCSSQSGHNTVSWYQQALGQGPQFIFQYYREEENGRGNFPPRFSGLQFPNYSSELNVNALELDDSALYLCASSQTGLAVYNEQFFGPGTRLTVL.

About this clone itself: The junction departs from the called germline gene at one end, perhaps through a read error. The chain employs TRBV7-9 and TRBJ2-2; 9 bases are a match to TRBD2. The CDR3 length is 18 residues. The germline V gene encodes CDR1 SEHNR and CDR2 FQNEAQ (reference sequence). CDR3 loop: CSSSLEWVTSGNTGELFF. The CDR3 DNA reads as TGTTCCAGCAGCTTAGAGTGGGTGACTAGCGGTAACACCGGGGAGCTGTTTTTT.

This chain connects TRBV25-1 to TRBJ2-5, with TRBD2 identical over 8 bases. The CDR3 is made up of 17 amino acids. Trimming at V came to 7 bases and at J to 4 bases, leaving 17 bases not matched to a gene. Germline assignment: CDR1 MGHDK and CDR2 SYGVNS. In DNA, the CDR3 is TGTGCCAGCAATTCGAATGTAAAGCGGGAGTATAGAGAGACCCAGTACTTC. Its translation is CASNSNVKREYRETQYF. Together with reference TRBV25-1 and TRBJ2-5, the CDR3 gives the full variable domain: EADIYQTPRYLVIGTGKKITLECSQTMGHDKMYWYQQDPGMELHLIHYSYGVNSTEKGDLSSESTVSRIRTEHFPLTLESARPSHTSQYLCASNSNVKREYRETQYFGPGTRLLVL.

This rearrangement joins TRBV4-3 to TRBJ1-2; possible D gene TRBD1, 6 bases. The CDR3 is made up of 15 amino acids. Germline CDR1 and CDR2: LGHNA and YSLEER. Trimming left V 4 bases short and J 4 bases short, with 16 bases between. The CDR3 spells CASSPGDRPFYGYTF. DNA for the CDR3: TGCGCCAGCAGCCCAGGTGACAGGCCATTCTATGGCTACACCTTC.